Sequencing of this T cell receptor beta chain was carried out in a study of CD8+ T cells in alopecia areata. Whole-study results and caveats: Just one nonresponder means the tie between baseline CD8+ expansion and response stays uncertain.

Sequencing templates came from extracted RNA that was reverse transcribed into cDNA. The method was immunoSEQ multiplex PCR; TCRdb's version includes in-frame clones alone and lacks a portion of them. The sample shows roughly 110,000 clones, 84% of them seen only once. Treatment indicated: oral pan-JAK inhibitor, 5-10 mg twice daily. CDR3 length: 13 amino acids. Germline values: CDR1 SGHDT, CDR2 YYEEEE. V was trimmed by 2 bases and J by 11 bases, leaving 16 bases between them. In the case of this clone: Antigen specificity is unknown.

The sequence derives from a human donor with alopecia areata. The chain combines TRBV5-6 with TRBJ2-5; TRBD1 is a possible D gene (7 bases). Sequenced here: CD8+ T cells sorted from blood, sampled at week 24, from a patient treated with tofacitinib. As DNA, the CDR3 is TGTGCCAGCAGCTTCGCAGGGGGTCGGGAGCAGTACTTC. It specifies CASSFAGGREQYF.